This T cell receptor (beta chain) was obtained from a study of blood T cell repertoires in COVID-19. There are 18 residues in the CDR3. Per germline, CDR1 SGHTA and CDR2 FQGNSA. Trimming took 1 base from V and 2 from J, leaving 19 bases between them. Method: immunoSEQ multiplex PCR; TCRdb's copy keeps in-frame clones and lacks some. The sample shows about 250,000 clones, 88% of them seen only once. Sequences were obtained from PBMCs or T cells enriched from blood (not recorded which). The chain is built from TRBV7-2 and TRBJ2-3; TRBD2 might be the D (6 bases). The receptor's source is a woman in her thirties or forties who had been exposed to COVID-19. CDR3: CASSLVGKGGVLTDTQYF. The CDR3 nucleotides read TGTGCCAGCAGCTTAGTAGGAAAAGGAGGGGTTCTCACAGATACGCAGTATTTT.